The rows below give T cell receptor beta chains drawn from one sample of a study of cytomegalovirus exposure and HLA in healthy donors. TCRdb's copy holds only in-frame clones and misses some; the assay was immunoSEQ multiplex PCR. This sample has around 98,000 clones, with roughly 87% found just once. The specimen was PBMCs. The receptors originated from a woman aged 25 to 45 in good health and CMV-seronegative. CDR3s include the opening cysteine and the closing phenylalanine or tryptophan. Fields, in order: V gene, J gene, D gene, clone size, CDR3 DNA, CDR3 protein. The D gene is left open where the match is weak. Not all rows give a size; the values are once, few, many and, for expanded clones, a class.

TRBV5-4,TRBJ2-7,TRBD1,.,TGTGCCAGCAGCTCCTGGGGACAGGCTAGCTACGAGCAGTACTTC,CASSSWGQASYEQYF
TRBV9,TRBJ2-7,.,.,TGTGCCAGCAGCCCAGGGGGGAATAGGGGTTCCGAGCAGTACTTC,CASSPGGNRGSEQYF
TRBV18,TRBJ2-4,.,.,TGTGCCAGCTCACCGAGGGACTTATCGGACATTCAGTACTTC,CASSPRDLSDIQYF
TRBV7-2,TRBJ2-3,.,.,TGTGCCAGCAGCTCGACAGCTAGCACAGATACGCAGTATTTT,CASSSTASTDTQYF
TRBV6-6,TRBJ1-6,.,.,TGTGCCAGCAGTTACACGGCGGGCCCTAATTCACCCCTCCACTTT,CASSYTAGPNSPLHF
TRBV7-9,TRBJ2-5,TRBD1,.,TGTGCCAGCAGCTGGGAGGGACAGGGTGGGCAGACCCAGTACTTC,CASSWEGQGGQTQYF
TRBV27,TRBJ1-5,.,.,TGTGCCAGCAGAACATTGGGAGGGGACAACAATCAGCCCCAGCATTTT,CASRTLGGDNNQPQHF
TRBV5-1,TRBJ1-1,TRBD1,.,TGCGCCAGCAGCCACGGGACAGGGGGAGCTGAAGCTTTCTTT,CASSHGTGGAEAFF
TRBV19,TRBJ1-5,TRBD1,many,TGTGCCAGTAGTACCCGGGGGACAGCCAATCAGCCCCAGCATTTT,CASSTRGTANQPQHF
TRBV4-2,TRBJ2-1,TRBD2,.,TGTGCCAGCAGCGAGCCGGGACTAGCTCGGAATGAGCAGTTCTTC,CASSEPGLARNEQFF
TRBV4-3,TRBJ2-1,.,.,TGCGCCAGCAGCCAAGAGGTTTGGGGGGTGAGTACATATGAGCAGTTCTTC,CASSQEVWGVSTYEQFF
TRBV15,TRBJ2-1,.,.,TGTGCCACCAGCAGAGACAGAGGGGGAGCCAATGAGCAGTTCTTC,CATSRDRGGANEQFF
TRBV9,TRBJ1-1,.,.,TGTGCCAGCAGCGTTACTGCCAAGAACACTGAAGCTTTCTTT,CASSVTAKNTEAFF
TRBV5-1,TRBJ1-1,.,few,TGCGCCAGCAGCTTGGCCTGGGGGCTGGGAAAGAACACTGAAGCTTTCTTT,CASSLAWGLGKNTEAFF
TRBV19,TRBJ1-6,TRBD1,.,TGTGCCAGTAGTATAGATGGGACAGCGAAGAGCTCCTATAATTCACCCCTCCACTTT,CASSIDGTAKSSYNSPLHF
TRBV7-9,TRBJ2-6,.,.,TGTGCCAGCAAATCAGGGGCCAACGTCCTGACTTTC,CASKSGANVLTF
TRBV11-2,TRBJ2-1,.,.,TGTGCCAGCAGCTTAGGGCATTCACGGGCTAGTGGGAGCCAGTTCTTC,CASSLGHSRASGSQFF
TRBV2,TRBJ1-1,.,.,TGTGCCAGCAGGCACAGTCCAGGGTACACTGAAGCTTTCTTT,CASRHSPGYTEAFF
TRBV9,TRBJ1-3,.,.,TGTGCCAGCAGCGTAGAGCGGTCTGGAAACACCATATATTTT,CASSVERSGNTIYF
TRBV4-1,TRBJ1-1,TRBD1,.,TGCGCCAGCAGCCACCTGACAGGGGCCTCCACTGAAGCTTTCTTT,CASSHLTGASTEAFF
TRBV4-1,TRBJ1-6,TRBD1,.,TGCGCCAGCAGACGGACAGGGAGGATTGCCAATTCACCCCTCCACTTT,CASRRTGRIANSPLHF
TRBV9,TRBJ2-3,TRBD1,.,TGTGCCAGCAGCGCAGTGGGACAGGTTGACACAGATACGCAGTATTTT,CASSAVGQVDTDTQYF
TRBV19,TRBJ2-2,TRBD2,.,TGTGCCAGTAGTAAACTCCGGACTAGCGGGAGGTCGAACACCGGGGAGCTGTTTTTT,CASSKLRTSGRSNTGELFF